The 17 T cell receptor beta chains in this list originate from one sample, sequenced in a study of OX40 agonist ivuxolimab in advanced cancers. This table comes from immunoSEQ multiplex PCR, and its TCRdb copy is limited to in-frame clones, with some not included. This table holds roughly 100,000 clones, almost 90% found once. Specimen: CD4+ or CD8+ T cells sorted from blood, collected in a trial of the OX40 agonist ivuxolimab. The source of these receptors is an adult with an advanced solid tumor such as melanoma, head and neck, liver or kidney cancer.

The chain employs TRBV29-1 and TRBJ2-5; D possibly corresponds to TRBD2 (6 bases). The CDR3 has 13 amino acids. CDR1 is SQVTM and CDR2 is ANQGSEA in the germline V gene. V shed 4 bases and J shed 5 bases, with 14 bases lying between them. CDR3: CSVGGDLWETQYF. In nucleotides, the CDR3 is TGCAGCGTTGGGGGGGACTTATGGGAGACCCAGTACTTC.

V and J are TRBV5-6 and TRBJ1-1; perhaps TRBD1 as D (5 bases). CDR1 is SGHDT and CDR2 is YYEEEE in the germline V gene. Trimming removed 4 bases at V and 10 bases at J, with 26 bases between. This CDR3 contains 16 residues. This CDR3 is CASSPGGDAPTIGAFF. In DNA form, the CDR3 reads TGTGCCAGCAGCCCTGGAGGGGATGCCCCCACCATCGGAGCTTTCTTT. Using reference TRBV5-6 and TRBJ1-1 for the parts outside the CDR3, the full variable domain is DAGVTQSPTHLIKTRGQQVTLRCSPKSGHDTVSWYQQALGQGPQFIFQYYEEEERQRGNFPDRFSGHQFPNYSSELNVNALLLGDSALYLCASSPGGDAPTIGAFFGQGTRLTVV.

Concerning this clone itself: Other DNA sequences within the sample encode an identical CDR3. The V call is TRBV2, the J call TRBJ2-3; D is undetermined. CDR3 length equals 14 residues. The germline gives CDR1 SNHLY, CDR2 FYNNEI. Trimming removed 3 bases at V and 5 bases at J, with 12 bases between. CDR3 in DNA: TGTGCCAGCAGTGAGTCCGGGCGCCAAGATACGCAGTATTTT. As protein: CASSESGRQDTQYF.

This chain links TRBV10-3 with TRBJ1-1; 8 bases match TRBD1. This CDR3 is 12 amino acids long. V lost 3 bases to trimming and J lost 8 bases; unmatched junction nucleotides: 2. Germline V gene data show CDR1 as ENHRY and CDR2 as SYGVKD. CDR3 in amino acids: CAISDYRGEAFF. For the CDR3, the DNA is TGTGCCATCAGTGATTACAGGGGGGAAGCTTTCTTT.

The chain carries TRBV6-5 and TRBJ1-2; D is ambiguous. The V gene lost 5 bases and the J gene lost 5 bases, with 9 bases spanning the gap. The CDR3 is 12 amino acids. Germline V gives CDR1 MNHEY, CDR2 SVGAGI. The DNA of the CDR3 is TGTGCCAGCAGTACAAAAGGATATGGCTACACCTTC. Its protein is CASSTKGYGYTF.

This clone appeared once. This chain links TRBV6-5 with TRBJ2-3; 13 bases agree with TRBD2. J gave up 2 bases and V 8 bases, and 4 bases lay outside the gene matches. This CDR3 is built from 15 residues. Germline loops: CDR1 MNHEY, CDR2 SVGAGI. As DNA, the CDR3 is TGTGCCAGCCATGGGACTAGCGGGATCACAGATACGCAGTATTTT. It yields the protein CASHGTSGITDTQYF.

The V call is TRBV19, the J call TRBJ2-2; D call uncertain. The V gene lost 8 bases and the J gene lost 4 bases, with 14 bases spanning the gap. The CDR3 contains 14 residues. Germline V gene sequence: CDR1 LNHDA, CDR2 SQIVND (reference sequence). CDR3 nucleotides: TGTGCCAGTTCTTTGGGTTTTAGCACCGGGGAGCTGTTTTTT. It translates to CASSLGFSTGELFF.

The table lists this clone with a count of one. The chain joins TRBV11-1 to TRBJ1-2, with 10 bases fitting TRBD1. The J segment lost 8 bases and the V segment lost 5 bases, leaving 5 bases of the junction unmatched. The length of the CDR3 is 13 residues. Germline V CDR1 and CDR2: SGHAT, FQDESV (reference sequence). The CDR3 sequence is CASSPGQGIGYTF. CDR3 bases: TGTGCCAGCAGCCCGGGACAGGGGATAGGCTACACCTTC.

V is TRBV28 and J is TRBJ2-2; 11 nucleotides align to TRBD2. Losses at the gene ends were 2 bases for V and 7 bases for J; bases not matched to a gene: 3. The CDR3 extends over 15 amino acids. Germline V lookup: CDR1 MDHEN, CDR2 SYDVKM. CDR3 amino acids: CASSLTSGGIGELFF. CDR3 DNA sequence: TGTGCCAGCAGTTTAACTAGCGGGGGTATCGGGGAGCTGTTTTTT.

This chain connects TRBV19 to TRBJ1-3, with a weak D call TRBD1 (5 bases). In germline, CDR1 is LNHDA, CDR2 SQIVND (reference sequence). This CDR3 region has 14 residues. V was clipped by 8 bases and J by 4 bases, with 15 bases between them. DNA of the CDR3: TGTGCCAGTCGGGGGAGGACTCCGGGAAACACCATATATTTT. Translating it yields CASRGRTPGNTIYF.

The table lists this clone with a count of one. This chain connects TRBV7-9 to TRBJ1-6; TRBD1 agrees at 9 bases. Unmatched junction bases numbered 8, after V lost 4 bases and J lost 10 bases. CDR3 size: 15 residues. Germline CDR1 is SEHNR and CDR2 is FQNEAQ (reference sequence). The CDR3 reads CASSSGQGLSSPLHF. The CDR3 bases are TGTGCCAGCAGCTCGGGACAGGGACTTTCATCACCCCTCCACTTT.

The chain joins TRBV10-3 to TRBJ2-3; 9 bases are a match to TRBD2. The CDR3 covers 14 residues. The V segment lost 6 bases and the J segment 1 base; nucleotides outside the gene matches: 2. The germline CDR1 and CDR2 sequences are ENHRY and SYGVKD. The CDR3 is CAIREREGTDTQYF. The CDR3 DNA reads as TGTGCCATCAGGGAGCGGGAGGGCACAGATACGCAGTATTTT.

V gene TRBV19 combines with J gene TRBJ2-1; 10 bases are a match to TRBD2. Germline CDR1 LNHDA, CDR2 SQIVND (reference sequence). This CDR3 comprises 16 residues. V dropped 3 bases and J dropped 4; count of bases not matched to a gene: 6. The CDR3 bases are TGTGCCAGTAGTATCGTAGCGGGAGGAGGGTACAATGAGCAGTTCTTC. Translating gives CASSIVAGGGYNEQFF.

The chain recombines TRBV5-1 with TRBJ2-1; 12 nucleotides agree with TRBD2. From germline, CDR1 is SGHRS and CDR2 YFSETQ. The ends lost 0 bases at V and 4 bases at J; junction bases unmatched: 5. The CDR3 has 17 residues. The CDR3 nucleotides read TGCGCCAGCAGCTTGGATGGACTAGCGGGATTATACAATGAGCAGTTCTTC. It is translated as CASSLDGLAGLYNEQFF.

The chain recombines TRBV19 with TRBJ1-2; D unresolved. CDR1 is LNHDA, CDR2 SQIVND, per germline (reference sequence). Trimming stripped 5 bases from V and 6 bases from J, with 13 bases between. CDR3 length: 13 amino acids. In nucleotides, the CDR3 is TGTGCCAGTAGTGAGGGAATGAGGAATGGCTACACCTTC. Its translation: CASSEGMRNGYTF. The entire variable domain, with the rest obtained from reference TRBV19 and TRBJ1-2, is as follows: DGGITQSPKYLFRKEGQNVTLSCEQNLNHDAMYWYRQDPGQGLRLIYYSQIVNDFQKGDIAEGYSVSREKKESFPLTVTSAQKNPTAFYLCASSEGMRNGYTFGSGTRLTVV.

V usage is TRBV13 and J usage is TRBJ2-3, with D unclear. This CDR3 region has 20 residues. Trimming stripped 5 bases from V and 0 bases from J, with 27 bases between. The V gene's germline CDR1 is PRHDT and CDR2 FYEKMQ (reference sequence). CDR3 amino acids: CASSLSSPLLGGPSTDTQYF. As DNA, the CDR3 is TGTGCCAGCAGCCTCAGCAGCCCGCTGCTGGGCGGTCCTAGCACAGATACGCAGTATTTT.

J is TRBJ2-1 and V is TRBV6-5; 8 positions match TRBD2. After removal of 6 bases from V and 10 bases from J, the junction contained 5 bases not matched to a gene. Germline CDR1 reads MNHEY; CDR2 reads SVGAGI. The CDR3 has 12 residues. This CDR3 is CASRTGTREQFF. The CDR3 DNA sequence: TGTGCCAGCAGGACCGGGACTAGAGAGCAGTTCTTC.